This T cell receptor (beta chain) originates from a study of shared T cell receptors in the human thymus. Sequencing used immunoSEQ multiplex PCR; TCRdb keeps in-frame clones, though not all of them. The data contain about 380,000 clones, just under 95% of them singletons. V was pared by 0 bases and J by 3 bases, with 9 bases between. This CDR3 contains 14 residues. Looked up from germline, CDR1 is WNHNN and CDR2 is SYGVQD (reference sequence). The sequenced sample was thymocytes. This clonotype was obtained from a human donor. The J gene is TRBJ2-7, the V gene TRBV10-1, with D perhaps given as TRBD1 or TRBD2 (5 bases each). CDR3 residues: CASSESGTVYEQYF. The DNA of the CDR3 is TGCGCCAGCAGTGAGTCTGGGACGGTCTACGAGCAGTACTTC.